These 2 T cell receptor beta chains share one sample of origin, sequenced in a study of T cell repertoires and HLA-DP antigens. Their specific antigens are unknown. Sequenced by immunoSEQ multiplex PCR; TCRdb stores in-frame clones only, minus some. This table has about 120,000 clones, 80% to 95% appearing once. The specimen sequenced was CD4+ T cells from PBMCs. These receptors all stem from a woman aged 18-29 years in good health and CMV-seronegative.

The V and J genes are TRBV7-2 and TRBJ2-3; no clear D gene. V lost 3 bases, J lost 5 bases, and 6 bases lay in between. Germline V CDR1 and CDR2: SGHTA, FQGNSA. This CDR3 region has 12 residues. CDR3 nucleotides: TGTGCCAGCAGCTTGGGTGTAGATACGCAGTATTTT. It yields the protein CASSLGVDTQYF.

The V and J genes are TRBV18 and TRBJ2-2, with a weak D call TRBD2 (6 bases). The CDR3 has 16 amino acids. V was trimmed by 5 bases and J by 0 bases, leaving 13 bases between them. Per germline, CDR1 KGHSH and CDR2 LQKENI. CDR3 sequence: CASSSTGGSNTGELFF. CDR3 DNA: TGTGCCAGCTCAAGCACTGGAGGGTCGAACACCGGGGAGCTGTTTTTT.